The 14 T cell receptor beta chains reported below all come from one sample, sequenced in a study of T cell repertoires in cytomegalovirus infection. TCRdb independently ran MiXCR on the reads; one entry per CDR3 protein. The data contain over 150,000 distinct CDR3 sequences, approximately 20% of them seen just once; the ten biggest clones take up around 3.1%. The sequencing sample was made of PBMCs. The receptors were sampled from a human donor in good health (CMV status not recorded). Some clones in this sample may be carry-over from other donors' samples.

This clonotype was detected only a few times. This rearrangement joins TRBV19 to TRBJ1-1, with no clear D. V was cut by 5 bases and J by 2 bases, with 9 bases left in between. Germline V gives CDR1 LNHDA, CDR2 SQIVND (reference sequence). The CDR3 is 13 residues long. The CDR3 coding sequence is TGTGCCAGTAGTTTAACAGACAACACTGAAGCTTTCTTT. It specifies CASSLTDNTEAFF.

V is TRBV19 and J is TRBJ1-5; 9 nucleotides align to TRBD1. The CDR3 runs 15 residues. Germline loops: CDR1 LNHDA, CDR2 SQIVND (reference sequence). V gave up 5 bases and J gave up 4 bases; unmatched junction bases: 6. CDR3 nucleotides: TGTGCCAGTAGTCCCACGGGACAGGGAAATCAGCCCCAGCATTTT. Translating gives CASSPTGQGNQPQHF.

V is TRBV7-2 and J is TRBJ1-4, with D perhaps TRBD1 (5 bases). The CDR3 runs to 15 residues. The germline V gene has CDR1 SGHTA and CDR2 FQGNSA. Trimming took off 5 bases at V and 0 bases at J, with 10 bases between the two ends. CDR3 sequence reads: CASSPGHSTNEKLFF. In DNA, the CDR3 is TGTGCCAGCAGCCCAGGACATTCAACTAATGAAAAACTGTTTTTT.

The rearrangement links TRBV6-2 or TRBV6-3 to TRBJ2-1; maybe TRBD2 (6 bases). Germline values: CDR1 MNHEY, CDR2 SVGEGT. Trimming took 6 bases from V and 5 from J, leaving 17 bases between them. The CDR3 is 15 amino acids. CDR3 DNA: TGTGCCAGCAGCAGAACGGGACTCAGCCACAATGAGCAGTTCTTC. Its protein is CASSRTGLSHNEQFF.

CDR3: CASSSVRDDTGELFF. CDR3 nucleotide sequence: TGTGCCAGCAGCTCAGTCAGGGATGACACCGGGGAGCTGTTTTTT. The V gene is TRBV12-3 or TRBV12-4, the J gene TRBJ2-2; D might be TRBD1 (5 bases). This CDR3 is built from 15 residues. V was pared by 6 bases and J by 3 bases, with 14 bases between.

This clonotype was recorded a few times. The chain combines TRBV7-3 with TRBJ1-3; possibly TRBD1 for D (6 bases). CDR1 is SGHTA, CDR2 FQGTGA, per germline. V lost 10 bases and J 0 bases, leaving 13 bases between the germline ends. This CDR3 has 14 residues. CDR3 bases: TGTGCCAACCGCGGGGGGCCCTCTGGAAACACCATATATTTT. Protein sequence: CANRGGPSGNTIYF.

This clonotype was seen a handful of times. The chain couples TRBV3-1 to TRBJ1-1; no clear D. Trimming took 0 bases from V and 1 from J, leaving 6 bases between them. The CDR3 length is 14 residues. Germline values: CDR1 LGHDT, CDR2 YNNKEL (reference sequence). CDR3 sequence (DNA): TGTGCCAGCAGCCAAGATGGATCGAACACTGAAGCTTTCTTT. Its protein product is CASSQDGSNTEAFF.

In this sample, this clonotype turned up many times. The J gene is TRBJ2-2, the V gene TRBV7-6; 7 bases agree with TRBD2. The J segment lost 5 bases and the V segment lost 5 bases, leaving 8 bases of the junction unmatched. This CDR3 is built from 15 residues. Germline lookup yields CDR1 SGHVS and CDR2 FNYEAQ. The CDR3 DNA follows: TGTGCCAGCAGCCTGGCGGGAGAAAGGACCGGGGAGCTGTTTTTT. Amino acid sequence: CASSLAGERTGELFF.

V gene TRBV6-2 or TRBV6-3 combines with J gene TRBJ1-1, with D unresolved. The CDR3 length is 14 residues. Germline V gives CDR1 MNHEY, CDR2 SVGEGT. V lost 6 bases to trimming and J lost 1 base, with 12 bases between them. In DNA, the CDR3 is TGTGCCAGCAGATTCTCTGGACGGAACACTGAAGCTTTCTTT. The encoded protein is CASRFSGRNTEAFF.

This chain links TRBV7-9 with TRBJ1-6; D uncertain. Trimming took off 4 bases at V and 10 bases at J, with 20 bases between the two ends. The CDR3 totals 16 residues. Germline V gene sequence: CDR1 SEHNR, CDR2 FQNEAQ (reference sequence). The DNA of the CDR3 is TGTGCCAGCAGCTCCTGGTTAGGACGGTGGACGTCACCCCTCCACTTT. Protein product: CASSSWLGRWTSPLHF.

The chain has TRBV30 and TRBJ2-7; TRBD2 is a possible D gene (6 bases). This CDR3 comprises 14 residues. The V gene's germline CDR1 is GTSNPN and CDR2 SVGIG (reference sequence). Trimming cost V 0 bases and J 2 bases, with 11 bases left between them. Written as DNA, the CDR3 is TGTGCCTGGAGTGTCTCGGGACTTGCCTACGAGCAGTACTTC. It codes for CAWSVSGLAYEQYF.

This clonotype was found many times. In DNA, the CDR3 is TGTGCCAGCAGTCCCTCGGACAGACCGAGCGGGGAGCTGTTTTTT. It encodes CASSPSDRPSGELFF. The rearrangement uses TRBV12-3 or TRBV12-4 and TRBJ2-2; weak D call: TRBD1 (6 bases). The CDR3 has 15 amino acids. Trimming removed 5 bases from V and 7 bases from J, with 17 bases in between.

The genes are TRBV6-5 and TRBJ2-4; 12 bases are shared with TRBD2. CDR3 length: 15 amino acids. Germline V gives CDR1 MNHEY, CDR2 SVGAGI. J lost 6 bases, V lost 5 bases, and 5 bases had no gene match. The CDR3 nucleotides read TGTGCCAGCAGTCTAGGACTAGCGGGGACAAACATTCAGTACTTC. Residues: CASSLGLAGTNIQYF.

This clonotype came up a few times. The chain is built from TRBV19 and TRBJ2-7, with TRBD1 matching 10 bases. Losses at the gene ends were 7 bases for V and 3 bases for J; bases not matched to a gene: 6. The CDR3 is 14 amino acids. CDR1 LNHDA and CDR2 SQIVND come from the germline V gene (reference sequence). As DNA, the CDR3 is TGTGCCAGTAAGGCCGGGACAGGGGTCTACGAGCAGTACTTC. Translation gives CASKAGTGVYEQYF.